This T cell receptor (beta chain) originates from a study of Graves' ophthalmopathy and Graves' hyperthyroidism. J lost 4 bases, V lost 5 bases, and 6 bases had no gene match. There are 14 residues in the CDR3. This clonotype showed up many times. The antigen is not known. Findings of the study overall: A model of 13 signatures distinguished ophthalmopathy from stable hyperthyroidism at around 91% sensitivity and about 80% specificity. Blood samples also showed most expanded thyroid clonotypes exceeding 0.001 frequency.

Moderately to severely active ophthalmopathy under 3 months, CAS at least 3, NOSPECS at least 4. Clinical symptoms, serum thyroxine, TRAb, thyroid ultrasound and orbital computed tomography determined diagnosis. RNA transcripts provided the template for amplifying TCR beta CDR3 regions. Second-round multiplex PCR came after first-round RT-PCR with HTBI primers. TCRdb called the multiplex PCR reads again in MiXCR, with one record for every CDR3 protein. The sample contains 220,000 or so distinct CDR3 sequences, about 22% of which appear only once. The sample consisted of peripheral blood. The TCR originated in a woman in her forties or fifties with Graves' ophthalmopathy. The chain uses TRBV12-3 or TRBV12-4 and TRBJ1-1, with 8 bases lining up with TRBD1. CDR3 residues: CASSPHRGVTEAFF. CDR3 coding DNA: TGTGCCAGCAGTCCTCACAGGGGGGTCACTGAAGCTTTCTTT.